Below are 16 T cell receptor beta chains sequenced from a single sample in a study of cytomegalovirus exposure and HLA in healthy donors. Some clones are missing from TCRdb's copy, which holds only in-frame ones; the method was immunoSEQ multiplex PCR. The sample lists 150,000 to 200,000 clones, roughly 84% occurring once. Sequenced sample: PBMCs. The receptor source for this set is a woman between 18 and 29 years old in good health and CMV-seropositive.

The CDR3 DNA sequence: TGTGCCAGCAGTTCCCTGCCAGGGCTTCCCTACGAGCAGTACTTC. It specifies CASSSLPGLPYEQYF. The chain joins TRBV14 to TRBJ2-7, with a possible D match to TRBD1 (5 bases). The CDR3 spans 15 residues. Germline values: CDR1 SGHDN, CDR2 FVKESK. The germline V and J ends were trimmed by 6 bases and 2 bases, with 17 bases remaining between them.

This chain links TRBV6-6 with TRBJ2-2; the D gene is possibly TRBD2 (6 bases). This CDR3 is built from 13 residues. The germline V gene encodes CDR1 MNHNY and CDR2 SVGAGI (reference sequence). CDR3 loop: CGSSVSETGELFF. The CDR3 DNA follows: TGTGGCTCTAGCGTTAGCGAGACCGGGGAGCTGTTTTTT.

J is TRBJ2-7 and V is TRBV27, with 9 bases identical to TRBD1. The V gene end was trimmed by 5 bases and the J gene end by 7 bases; junction bases not matched to a gene: 12. The germline V gene has CDR1 MNHEY and CDR2 SMNVEV (reference sequence). The CDR3 has 15 residues. In nucleotides, the CDR3 is TGTGCCAGCAGTACTAGACGGGACAGGGTGGATGAGCAGTACTTC. It translates to CASSTRRDRVDEQYF.

This sequence joins TRBV5-6 and TRBJ2-7; D remains unclear. CDR3 length equals 16 residues. Germline CDR1 reads SGHDT; CDR2 reads YYEEEE. The V gene lost 2 bases and the J gene lost 0 bases, with 15 bases spanning the gap. CDR3 sequence (DNA): TGTGCCAGCAGCTTAGTCGTGGGCCTCAACTCCTACGAGCAGTACTTC. Protein product: CASSLVVGLNSYEQYF.

This clone was seen more than once but under ten times. The rearrangement joins TRBV19 to TRBJ1-1; perhaps TRBD1 as D (5 bases). V lost 7 bases, J lost 9 bases, and 24 bases lay in between. The CDR3 extends over 15 amino acids. The germline CDR1 and CDR2 sequences are LNHDA and SQIVND (reference sequence). The CDR3 nucleotides are TGTGCCAGTACCCCTGGGGATCTCTTGGTGGGGCAAGCTTTCTTT. This sequence encodes CASTPGDLLVGQAFF.

This sequence joins TRBV11-1 and TRBJ2-1, with D perhaps matching TRBD2 (5 bases). The CDR3 runs 17 residues. Germline V gives CDR1 SGHAT, CDR2 FQDESV (reference sequence). The V end lost 1 base, the J end lost 6 bases, and 19 bases lay between the germline ends. The DNA of the CDR3 is TGTGCCAGCAGCTTAGGGAACACCCCAGACCGGGGCAATGAGCAGTTCTTC. It translates to CASSLGNTPDRGNEQFF.

Comments on this clone: This may come from a read error, since a much larger clone is one base off. V gene TRBV7-2 combines with J gene TRBJ2-3; 9 bases are a match to TRBD1. J gave up 2 bases and V 1 base, and 1 base lay outside the gene matches. Germline values: CDR1 SGHTA, CDR2 FQGNSA. This CDR3 comprises 15 residues. For the CDR3, the DNA is TGTGCCAGCAGCTTAGGGACAGGGGTCACAGATACGCAGTATTTT. As protein: CASSLGTGVTDTQYF.

This chain connects TRBV7-8 to TRBJ1-3; 9 bases match TRBD1. The length of the CDR3 is 16 residues. Per the germline V gene, CDR1 is SGHVS and CDR2 is FQNEAQ. V dropped 2 bases and J dropped 4; count of bases not matched to a gene: 6. As DNA, the CDR3 is TGTGCCAGCAGCTTACAAACAGGGGGCAAAGGAAACACCATATATTTT. Protein: CASSLQTGGKGNTIYF.

The chain couples TRBV19 to TRBJ2-2, with TRBD1 matching 8 bases. V shed 6 bases and J 7 bases; nucleotides not matched to a gene: 7. Looked up from germline, CDR1 is LNHDA and CDR2 is SQIVND (reference sequence). The CDR3 is 14 amino acids. The CDR3 DNA sequence: TGTGCCAGTAGCCCGACAGGGGTGAACGGGGAGCTGTTTTTT. This codes for CASSPTGVNGELFF. Filled out from reference TRBV19 and TRBJ2-2, the complete variable domain reads DGGITQSPKYLFRKEGQNVTLSCEQNLNHDAMYWYRQDPGQGLRLIYYSQIVNDFQKGDIAEGYSVSREKKESFPLTVTSAQKNPTAFYLCASSPTGVNGELFFGEGSRLTVL.

This sequence joins TRBV4-1 and TRBJ2-5; 7 bases map to TRBD1. This CDR3 region has 14 residues. V shed 4 bases, J shed 5 bases, and the junction held 7 bases outside the gene matches. Per germline, CDR1 MGHRA and CDR2 YSYEKL. Here the CDR3 DNA reads TGCGCCAGCAGCCCCACAGGGGATTATGAGACCCAGTACTTC. Its protein product is CASSPTGDYETQYF.

V is TRBV19 and J is TRBJ2-1; 7 nucleotides line up with TRBD1. The junction had 17 bases not matched to a gene; V was cut back by 3 bases and J by 12 bases. Germline CDR1 and CDR2: LNHDA and SQIVND (reference sequence). The CDR3 has 16 residues. CDR3 residues: CASSILQGNPPSLQFF. The DNA for the CDR3 is TGTGCCAGTAGTATCCTACAGGGGAACCCTCCAAGTTTGCAGTTCTTC.

Points on this clone: Germline and junction disagree at one end, which may indicate a read error. The chain recombines TRBV11-2 with TRBJ1-2; 7 bases are shared with TRBD1. CDR3 length: 13 residues. Per germline, CDR1 SGHAT and CDR2 FQNNGV. Here the CDR3 reads CASSIDRVEGYTF. The CDR3 region has the DNA TGTGCCAGCAGCATAGACAGGGTGGAAGGCTACACCTTC.

J is TRBJ1-1 and V is TRBV7-3; a weak D match, TRBD1 (5 bases). CDR1 SGHTA and CDR2 FQGTGA come from the germline V gene. There are 13 residues in the CDR3. V was shortened by 0 bases and J by 3 bases, with 5 bases between the two germline ends. The chain's CDR3 is CASSLTRDTEAFF. CDR3 nucleotide sequence: TGTGCCAGCAGCTTAACCAGGGACACTGAAGCTTTCTTT.

The chain joins TRBV19 to TRBJ1-5, with unresolved D. Per the germline V gene, CDR1 is LNHDA and CDR2 is SQIVND (reference sequence). The CDR3 totals 12 residues. Trimming shortened V by 9 bases and J by 4 bases, and 10 bases separated the two germline ends. The CDR3 protein is CASQRENQPQHF. The DNA for the CDR3 is TGTGCCAGCCAGCGGGAGAATCAGCCCCAGCATTTT.

The rearrangement joins TRBV14 to TRBJ2-7; D may be TRBD1 (6 bases). The V gene lost 4 bases and the J gene lost 5 bases, with 15 bases spanning the gap. The germline CDR1 and CDR2 sequences are SGHDN and FVKESK. This CDR3 has 14 amino acids. CDR3 in amino acids: CASSPLGNRDEQYF. CDR3 in DNA: TGTGCCAGCAGCCCCCTGGGGAACAGGGACGAGCAGTACTTC.

The table lists this clone with a count of one. The chain uses TRBV6-1 and TRBJ2-6; TRBD1 might be the D (6 bases). CDR3 size: 18 residues. With 4 bases removed from V and 3 bases from J, the gap between germline ends came to 19 bases. The V gene's germline CDR1 is MNHNS and CDR2 SASEGT. In nucleotides, the CDR3 is TGTGCCAGCAGTGGCCGCTATGAAACAGGGTATGGGGCCAACGTCCTGACTTTC. It yields the protein CASSGRYETGYGANVLTF.